This T cell receptor beta chain derives from a study of monozygotic twins with cystic fibrosis. As for the study in general: Library input was around 3.1 micrograms of fragmented DNA, with approximately 16 PCR cycles. Notes on the study in general: Clonality was generally low (median roughly 0.0095), higher in the most severe patients. Monozygotic CF twins shared more identical nucleotide clonotypes than unrelated patients.

Only one count was recorded for this clone. The antigen is unknown. Clones were sequenced by immunoSEQ multiplex PCR, and TCRdb holds only the in-frame ones, with some missing. This sample carries approximately 32,000 clones, roughly 97% of them seen once, and the ten largest clones take about 0.15%. The CDR3 contains 15 residues. V dropped 0 bases and J dropped 0 bases, with 10 bases sitting between them. From germline, CDR1 is SGHNT and CDR2 YYREEE (reference sequence). The chain couples TRBV5-4 to TRBJ2-7; D perhaps matches TRBD1 (5 bases). The source material was blood. This sequence was found in a girl aged 2 to 9 with cystic fibrosis. The CDR3 nucleotides read TGTGCCAGCAGCTTGGACGCAGGGCCCTCCTACGAGCAGTACTTC. This encodes CASSLDAGPSYEQYF.